This is a list of T cell receptor beta chains from one sample in a study of neurological immune-mediated disorders. Using its own MiXCR run on the 5' RACE reads, TCRdb lists one record per CDR3 protein. The sample consists of about 89,000 distinct CDR3 sequences, roughly 2.6% of them appearing once. The source material was PBMCs. These receptors were obtained from a woman between 25 and 40 years old with multiple sclerosis. Each CDR3 is given with its conserved first and last residue. The D gene is left open where the match is weak. Some rows have no size entry. The others give once, few or many, or a class for an expanded clone.

j_gene,d_gene,v_gene,abundance,CDR3aa,CDR3nt
TRBJ2-2,NA,TRBV9,many,CASSPSVPTGELFF,TGTGCCAGCAGCCCCTCAGTACCCACCGGGGAGCTGTTTTTT
TRBJ2-7,NA,TRBV7-9,many,CASSPWSGGSSYEQYF,TGTGCCAGCAGCCCGTGGAGTGGGGGTTCATCCTACGAGCAGTACTTC
TRBJ2-2,TRBD2,TRBV10-3,many,CAISEGTTNTGELFF,TGTGCCATCAGTGAAGGGACTACGAACACCGGGGAGCTGTTTTTT
TRBJ2-7,NA,TRBV6-2/TRBV6-3,many,CASRTHLLTYEQYF,TGTGCCAGCAGGACTCACCTCTTAACCTACGAGCAGTACTTC
TRBJ2-7,NA,TRBV7-2,many,CASSLSWAAYEQYF,TGTGCCAGCAGCTTAAGTTGGGCGGCCTACGAGCAGTACTTC
TRBJ2-7,NA,TRBV20-1,many,CSARSPVSYEQYF,TGCAGTGCTAGATCTCCAGTATCCTACGAGCAGTACTTC
TRBJ2-5,NA,TRBV20-1,many,CSARGQGGVGETQYF,TGCAGTGCTAGAGGACAGGGAGGGGTCGGGGAGACCCAGTACTTC
TRBJ2-1,TRBD2,TRBV6-2/TRBV6-3,many,CASTRPPSGGYNEQFF,TGTGCCAGCACCCGCCCCCCTAGCGGGGGCTACAATGAGCAGTTCTTC
TRBJ2-2,NA,TRBV7-2,many,CASSLLDSRTGELFF,TGTGCCAGCAGCTTACTCGACTCCCGCACCGGGGAGCTGTTTTTT
TRBJ1-6,NA,TRBV4-3,NA,CASSQDRGFSHLHF,TGCGCCAGCAGCCAAGATCGTGGGTTTTCACACCTCCACTTT
TRBJ1-5,NA,TRBV7-8,many,CASSFGTGQRYQPQHF,TGTGCCAGCAGCTTCGGAACAGGGCAGCGGTATCAGCCCCAGCATTTT
TRBJ2-2,TRBD2,TRBV9,many,CASSVLSGVAGELFF,TGTGCCAGCAGCGTCCTTAGCGGGGTTGCCGGGGAGCTGTTTTTT
TRBJ2-2,NA,TRBV29-1,many,CSAQGRGWELFF,TGCAGCGCCCAGGGTCGGGGTTGGGAGCTGTTTTTT
TRBJ2-3,NA,TRBV5-1,many,CASSLEGGTDTQYF,TGCGCCAGCAGCTTGGAAGGGGGGACAGATACGCAGTATTTT
TRBJ2-7,NA,TRBV20-1,many,CSARAGLAQYF,TGCAGTGCTAGAGCGGGGCTCGCGCAGTACTTC
TRBJ2-7,NA,TRBV12-3/TRBV12-4,many,CASGWGESYEQYF,TGTGCCAGCGGGTGGGGCGAGTCCTACGAGCAGTACTTC
TRBJ1-1,NA,TRBV10-1,few,CASSERAVSRGTEAFF,TGCGCCAGCAGTGAACGGGCGGTCTCAAGGGGGACTGAAGCTTTCTTT
TRBJ2-2,TRBD2,TRBV6-5,many,CASTAMRTSGNTGELFF,TGTGCCAGCACAGCTATGCGGACTAGCGGAAACACCGGGGAGCTGTTTTTT
TRBJ2-7,NA,TRBV4-3,many,CASSQDFQTNGNEQYF,TGCGCCAGCAGCCAAGATTTCCAGACAAATGGCAACGAGCAGTACTTC
TRBJ1-1,NA,TRBV5-1,many,CASSLWQQDTEAFF,TGCGCCAGCAGCTTGTGGCAGCAAGACACTGAAGCTTTCTTT
TRBJ1-5,NA,TRBV29-1,many,CSATLGNQPQHF,TGCAGCGCGACGCTGGGCAATCAGCCCCAGCATTTT
TRBJ2-5,TRBD1,TRBV5-1,many,CASTRTGGGGETQYF,TGCGCCAGCACTCGAACAGGGGGCGGAGGAGAGACCCAGTACTTC
TRBJ2-7,TRBD2,TRBV20-1,many,CSALDGTSGYEQYF,TGCAGTGCTCTGGACGGGACTAGCGGTTACGAGCAGTACTTC
TRBJ2-7,TRBD1,TRBV29-1,many,CSVEIGGIESYEQYF,TGCAGCGTTGAAATAGGGGGCATAGAGAGCTACGAGCAGTACTTC
TRBJ2-3,NA,TRBV27,many,CASSFMNRPDTQYF,TGTGCCAGCAGTTTTATGAACCGACCAGATACGCAGTATTTT
TRBJ1-2,NA,TRBV29-1,many,CSAQDKVYGYTF,TGCAGCGCCCAGGACAAGGTCTATGGCTACACCTTC
TRBJ2-3,NA,TRBV20-1,many,CSAARQTITDTQYF,TGCAGTGCTGCGAGACAGACAATCACAGATACGCAGTATTTT
TRBJ1-1,TRBD1,TRBV5-1,many,CASSLQGTEGTEAFF,TGCGCCAGCAGCCTTCAAGGGACAGAGGGAACTGAAGCTTTCTTT
TRBJ2-7,NA,TRBV7-2,many,CASSPDSVISYEQYF,TGTGCCAGCAGCCCGGATAGCGTAATTAGCTACGAGCAGTACTTC
TRBJ1-2,TRBD1,TRBV20-1,many,CSASPQDRAGYGYTF,TGCAGTGCTAGTCCCCAAGACAGGGCCGGGTATGGCTACACCTTC
TRBJ1-5,NA,TRBV12-5,many,CASGLVSWGVGQPQHF,TGTGCTAGTGGTTTGGTTTCTTGGGGAGTAGGGCAGCCCCAGCATTTT
TRBJ2-1,NA,TRBV7-9,many,CASSLMGPQEQFF,TGTGCCAGCAGCTTAATGGGCCCCCAAGAGCAGTTCTTC
TRBJ2-3,TRBD2,TRBV10-3,many,CAIRPTSGSVSTSTDTQYF,TGTGCCATCAGGCCGACTAGCGGGAGTGTCTCGACTAGCACAGATACGCAGTATTTT
TRBJ1-2,NA,TRBV7-2,many,CASSLSLNYGYTF,TGTGCCAGCAGCTTATCCCTTAACTATGGCTACACCTTC
TRBJ2-7,TRBD1,TRBV7-2,many,CASSAGTGGYGQYF,TGTGCCAGCAGCGCCGGGACAGGGGGCTATGGGCAGTACTTC
TRBJ2-3,NA,TRBV4-1,many,CASSQKAQMKQDTQYF,TGCGCCAGCAGCCAAAAGGCCCAGATGAAGCAAGATACGCAGTATTTT
TRBJ2-5,TRBD2,TRBV29-1,many,CSVEGEGETQYF,TGCAGCGTTGAGGGGGAGGGTGAGACCCAGTACTTC
TRBJ2-5,NA,TRBV5-1,many,CASSFTVEQETQYF,TGCGCCAGCAGCTTCACGGTAGAGCAAGAGACCCAGTACTTC
TRBJ2-3,NA,TRBV5-1,many,CASSLHWDTQYF,TGCGCCAGCAGCTTGCACTGGGATACGCAGTATTTT
TRBJ2-7,NA,TRBV6-1,many,CASSVQAGEQYF,TGTGCCAGCAGTGTGCAGGCCGGCGAGCAGTACTTC
TRBJ1-1,TRBD1,TRBV12-3/TRBV12-4,many,CASSFRGLWSTEAFF,TGTGCCAGCAGTTTCAGGGGGCTTTGGAGCACTGAAGCTTTCTTT
TRBJ2-3,TRBD2,TRBV7-2,many,CASSPSGGLAARQGDTQYF,TGTGCCAGCAGTCCCTCGGGGGGACTAGCGGCTAGGCAGGGAGATACGCAGTATTTT
TRBJ1-5,NA,TRBV20-1,many,CSARASPGVQPQHF,TGCAGTGCTAGAGCCTCCCCGGGGGTACAGCCCCAGCATTTT
TRBJ1-6,NA,TRBV4-3,many,CASSQDQEASPLHF,TGCGCCAGCAGCCAAGATCAGGAGGCTTCACCCCTCCACTTT
TRBJ2-1,TRBD2,TRBV20-1,many,CSAPEAGGRYNEQFF,TGCAGTGCCCCGGAAGCGGGGGGGAGGTACAATGAGCAGTTCTTC
TRBJ2-1,TRBD1,TRBV6-1,NA,CASRRDSTPLIVEQFF,TGTGCCAGCAGACGGGACAGTACCCCGCTCATCGTTGAGCAGTTCTTC
TRBJ1-6,NA,TRBV5-1,many,CASSLEQNSPLHF,TGCGCCAGCAGCTTGGAGCAGAATTCACCCCTCCACTTT
TRBJ2-1,NA,TRBV6-5,many,CASTGPDRKSQFF,TGTGCCAGCACAGGCCCGGACCGGAAAAGCCAGTTCTTC
TRBJ2-2,NA,TRBV28,many,CASSLSRVLGELFF,TGTGCCAGCAGTTTATCTAGGGTTTTGGGGGAGCTGTTTTTT
TRBJ2-3,NA,TRBV15,many,CATSRPLSGPSTDTQYF,TGTGCCACCAGCAGGCCACTCAGCGGGCCCAGCACAGATACGCAGTATTTT
TRBJ1-2,TRBD1,TRBV6-5,few,CANTGKGAYGYTF,TGTGCCAATACAGGAAAGGGGGCCTATGGCTACACCTTC
TRBJ1-4,NA,TRBV20-1,many,CSASTPGNREVEKLFF,TGCAGTGCTAGTACCCCCGGGAATAGGGAGGTTGAAAAACTGTTTTTT
TRBJ2-1,NA,TRBV27,many,CASSLFWSSYNEQFF,TGTGCCAGCAGTTTATTTTGGAGCTCCTACAATGAGCAGTTCTTC
TRBJ1-1,NA,TRBV12-3/TRBV12-4,many,CASSLGSENTEAFF,TGTGCCAGCAGTTTAGGGTCGGAGAACACTGAAGCTTTCTTT
TRBJ1-4,NA,TRBV6-6,many,CASSYGEKLFF,TGTGCCAGCAGTTACGGGGAAAAACTGTTTTTT
TRBJ1-2,TRBD1,TRBV28,many,CASSRWDRGRFNYGYTF,TGTGCCAGCAGCCGATGGGACAGGGGGAGATTTAACTATGGCTACACCTTC